This paragraph covers one T cell receptor (beta chain) sequence. What it binds is unknown. The entry originates in a study of T-cell reconstitution after alpha-beta-depleted transplantation in children. Unique molecular identifiers featured in how the TCRbeta library was prepared. TCRdb fed the PCR reads into MiXCR, producing one record per CDR3 protein. There are hundreds of thousands of distinct CDR3 sequences in the sample; approximately 14% occur only once, and 0.79% lies in the top ten. V lost 2 bases and J lost 0, with 10 bases in between. The CDR3 has 15 amino acids. Germline loops: CDR1 KGHSH, CDR2 LQKENI. Findings of the study overall: Newly generated T cells supplied most T-cell counts and diversity one year post-transplant.

This TCR was recovered from a girl aged 2-9 years with congenital amegakaryocytic thrombocytopenia, due to receive a stem cell transplant. The sequencing here drew on PBMCs, taken before TCRalphabeta/CD19-depleted stem cell transplant. The chain couples TRBV18 to TRBJ1-1; D is uncertain. CDR3 sequence: CASSPTANMNTEAFF. DNA for the CDR3: TGTGCCAGCTCACCAACGGCTAACATGAACACTGAAGCTTTCTTT.